One and the same sample provided the 8 T cell receptor beta chains below, sequenced in a study of technical replicates of blood from a few donors. Produced via immunoSEQ multiplex PCR; TCRdb's table is partial and in-frame only. The sample gives about 83,000 clones, approximately 92% of which show up once; approximately 0.25% is in the top ten. What was sequenced was T cells isolated from PBMCs. The receptors derive from a human donor in good health.

This sequence joins TRBV9 and TRBJ1-2; tentative D call: TRBD1 (5 bases). This CDR3 has 14 amino acids. V lost 0 bases and J 3 bases, leaving 9 bases between the germline ends. The germline V gene encodes CDR1 SGDLS and CDR2 YYNGEE. CDR3 coding DNA: TGTGCCAGCAGCGTAGGGGGGGGGTACTATGGCTACACCTTC. Translating gives CASSVGGGYYGYTF.

V and J are TRBV19 and TRBJ1-5, with D possibly matching TRBD1 (6 bases). V lost 3 bases and J lost 4, with 13 bases in between. Germline assignment: CDR1 LNHDA and CDR2 SQIVND (reference sequence). This CDR3 comprises 15 residues. In DNA form, the CDR3 reads TGTGCCAGTAGTATCGGGACACATCCTAATCAGCCCCAGCATTTT. It translates to CASSIGTHPNQPQHF.

This chain links TRBV2 with TRBJ1-2; D is uncertain. There are 11 residues in the CDR3. Germline CDR1 reads SNHLY; CDR2 reads FYNNEI. CDR3 amino acids: CVAGDYDGYTF. CDR3 DNA sequence: TGTGTCGCCGGAGACTATGACGGCTACACCTTC. The full variable domain, its missing parts supplied by reference TRBV2 and TRBJ1-2, is EPEVTQTPSHQVTQMGQEVILRCVPISNHLYFYWYRQILGQKVEFLVSFYNNEISEKSEIFDDQFSVERPDGSNFTLKIRSTKLEDSAMYFCVAGDYDGYTFGSGTRLTVV.

V gene TRBV4-1 combines with J gene TRBJ1-2, with D perhaps matching TRBD1 (6 bases). Germline V gene lookup returns CDR1 MGHRA and CDR2 YSYEKL. The CDR3 spans 15 residues. Trimming took 0 bases from V and 5 from J, leaving 13 bases between them. CDR3 protein: CASSQEPDRPYGYTF. In DNA, the CDR3 is TGCGCCAGCAGCCAAGAGCCAGACAGGCCATATGGCTACACCTTC.

The rearrangement links TRBV2 to TRBJ2-2, with D perhaps matching TRBD1 (6 bases). The CDR3 runs 19 residues. Germline V CDR1 and CDR2: SNHLY, FYNNEI. Trimming removed 4 bases from V and 0 bases from J, with 21 bases in between. CDR3 bases: TGTGCCAGCAGTGGGTTAGGGGGTGCCGTAGGATCGAACACCGGGGAGCTGTTTTTT. Protein product: CASSGLGGAVGSNTGELFF.

The rearrangement joins TRBV28 to TRBJ1-1, with 7 positions matching TRBD1. The CDR3 consists of 15 residues. V shed 1 base, J shed 10 bases, and the junction held 12 bases outside the gene matches. Looked up from germline, CDR1 is MDHEN and CDR2 is SYDVKM. The CDR3 here is CASSLSTGPRASAFF. The CDR3 bases are TGTGCCAGCAGTTTATCGACAGGGCCCCGTGCCTCAGCTTTCTTT.

The genes are TRBV6-5 and TRBJ2-7; 11 positions agree with TRBD2. The CDR3 is 15 residues long. After removal of 6 bases from V and 4 bases from J, the junction contained 8 bases not matched to a gene. Germline V gene lookup returns CDR1 MNHEY and CDR2 SVGAGI. CDR3 bases: TGTGCCAGCAGACCAACTAGCGGGAGTACATACGAGCAGTACTTC. The encoded protein is CASRPTSGSTYEQYF.

The chain couples TRBV10-3 to TRBJ1-1, with D perhaps TRBD1 (6 bases). The CDR3 spans 14 residues. The germline gives CDR1 ENHRY, CDR2 SYGVKD. Trimming removed 6 bases at V and 10 bases at J, with 21 bases between. CDR3 region: CAIRKQGRGYGAFF. The CDR3 DNA sequence: TGTGCCATCAGAAAACAGGGCCGGGGCTACGGAGCTTTCTTT.